These T cell receptor beta chains were read from a single sample in a study of T cells in Graves' hyperthyroidism and ophthalmopathy. From the multiplex PCR reads, TCRdb called clonotypes with MiXCR, one entry per CDR3 protein. The profile shows 450,000 to 700,000 distinct CDR3 sequences, 46% of them singletons. Sequences were obtained from peripheral blood or thyroid tissue (not recorded which). These receptors were taken from a woman between 18 and 29 years old with Graves' hyperthyroidism. The CDR3 runs from the conserved cysteine through the conserved F or W.

v_call	j_call	cdr3_aa
TRBV7-9	TRBJ1-2	CASSLINLSGYTF
TRBV11-2	TRBJ2-2	CASTLKIVGELFF
TRBV20-1	TRBJ1-4	CSAPGLVGFDEKLFF
TRBV7-9	TRBJ2-7	CASSFLTGGPNEQYF
TRBV29-1	TRBJ2-7	CSLGPGLGAKEYF
TRBV2	TRBJ1-2	CASLGSGYTF
TRBV29-1	TRBJ1-1	CSQVTGMNTEAFF
TRBV7-2	TRBJ2-3	CASGPVGGEDTQYF
TRBV18	TRBJ2-7	CASSPPVVSEQYF
TRBV6-5	TRBJ1-5	CASRPPTDQPQHF
TRBV25-1	TRBJ2-7	CASRGQEVYEQYF
TRBV29-1	TRBJ2-7	CSVAGRDGTAAGYEQYF
TRBV2	TRBJ1-5	CASSGLTTGNQPQHF
TRBV2	TRBJ2-2	CAGRQGGTGELFF
TRBV19	TRBJ2-2	CASSMQGEFGELFF
TRBV7-6	TRBJ2-5	CASSPLTGGGSQETQYF
TRBV3-1	TRBJ1-4	CASSQDGARNEKLFF
TRBV27	TRBJ2-5	CASSPAGLAGGAETQYF
TRBV6-5	TRBJ2-7	CASSIKSQGASEQYF
TRBV19	TRBJ2-5	CASSILGRALETQYF
TRBV2	TRBJ1-2	CASRTEQGYGYTF
TRBV10-3	TRBJ2-7	CAISVGGQGPYEQYF
TRBV20-1	TRBJ2-5	CSARDGAGGPLETQYF
TRBV29-1	TRBJ1-1	CSVVDSNTEAFF